These 22 T cell receptor beta chains came from one sample sequenced in a study of T cell responses to AZD1222 COVID-19 vaccine. The table came from immunoSEQ multiplex PCR; TCRdb's copy has only in-frame clones and leaves some out. The sample records about 110,000 clones, approximately 92% being singletons. The material sequenced was peripheral blood, taken 28 days after the second AZD1222 dose. These receptors were taken from an adult who received the AZD1222 COVID-19 vaccine.

This chain connects TRBV6-1 to TRBJ2-5; 9 bases map to TRBD2. The J segment lost 2 bases and the V segment lost 2 bases, leaving 6 bases of the junction unmatched. Germline CDR1 MNHNS, CDR2 SASEGT. The CDR3 has 16 residues. The CDR3 DNA follows: TGTGCCAGCAGTGAAAGAACTAGCGGGTATCAAGAGACCCAGTACTTC. Protein sequence: CASSERTSGYQETQYF.

The V and J genes are TRBV18 and TRBJ2-2; D is ambiguous. V was pared by 2 bases and J by 1 base, with 8 bases between. The CDR3 has 15 amino acids. Germline V gene sequence: CDR1 KGHSH, CDR2 LQKENI. The CDR3 DNA sequence: TGTGCCAGCTCACCAAGCGCAGGGAACACCGGGGAGCTGTTTTTT. It encodes CASSPSAGNTGELFF.

The V and J genes are TRBV3-1 (or the pseudogene TRBV3-2) and TRBJ1-1, with a tentative D call TRBD1 (5 bases). The CDR3 runs 12 residues. Germline CDR1 is LGHDT and CDR2 is YNNKEL (reference sequence). V was cut by 3 bases and J by 4 bases, with 6 bases left in between. The chain's CDR3 is CASSHGGTEAFF. The CDR3 DNA reads as TGTGCCAGCAGCCATGGGGGCACTGAAGCTTTCTTT.

The chain links TRBV5-1 to TRBJ2-2, with 7 bases fitting TRBD1. The length of the CDR3 is 15 residues. V was pared by 6 bases and J by 0 bases, with 5 bases of the junction left unmatched. Germline V gene sequence: CDR1 SGHRS, CDR2 YFSETQ. CDR3 protein: CASNGQVSNTGELFF. The CDR3 DNA reads TGCGCCAGCAACGGACAGGTCTCGAACACCGGGGAGCTGTTTTTT.

The rearrangement links TRBV19 to TRBJ1-4; TRBD1 might be the D (5 bases). From germline, CDR1 is LNHDA and CDR2 SQIVND (reference sequence). V lost 6 bases and J lost 7, with 9 bases in between. CDR3 length: 12 amino acids. This CDR3 reads CASSRGGEKLFF. As DNA, the CDR3 is TGTGCCAGTAGCCGGGGGGGTGAAAAACTGTTTTTT.

The chain carries TRBV5-1 and TRBJ2-7, with D possibly matching TRBD2 (5 bases). Deletions cut 3 bases from V and 4 bases from J, with 17 bases between. This CDR3 has 15 amino acids. Germline-derived CDR1 and CDR2 are SGHRS and YFSETQ. The CDR3 coding sequence is TGCGCCAGCAGCTCCTCCGAGGGAGCGATATACGAGCAGTACTTC. Its protein product is CASSSSEGAIYEQYF.

V usage is TRBV20-1 and J usage is TRBJ1-2; unclear D gene. CDR1 DFQATT and CDR2 SNEGSKA come from the germline V gene (reference sequence). Trimming took 1 base from V and 6 from J, leaving 6 bases between them. This CDR3 has 11 residues. CDR3 residues: CSARGGDGYTF. CDR3 nucleotides: TGCAGTGCTAGAGGCGGAGATGGCTACACCTTC.

The V and J genes are TRBV2 and TRBJ1-5; TRBD1 agrees at 7 bases. The CDR3 runs 16 residues. From germline, CDR1 is SNHLY and CDR2 FYNNEI. V lost 2 bases to trimming and J lost 0 bases; unmatched junction nucleotides: 4. In DNA form, the CDR3 reads TGTGCCAGCAGTGAACTCGGGACAGCTAGCAATCAGCCCCAGCATTTT. Its translation: CASSELGTASNQPQHF.

V is TRBV11-3 and J is TRBJ2-6, with a weak D call TRBD2 (5 bases). Trimming left V 1 base short and J 4 bases short, with 8 bases between. CDR1 is SGHNT and CDR2 is YENEEA in the germline V gene. This CDR3 comprises 15 residues. The CDR3 nucleotides are TGTGCCAGCAGCTTAGGAGGGCGCGGGGCCAACGTCCTGACTTTC. Amino acids: CASSLGGRGANVLTF.

The table lists this clone with a count of one. The chain is built from TRBV6-4 and TRBJ1-2; no clear D. Germline V gene data show CDR1 as MRHNA and CDR2 as SNTAGT. This CDR3 region has 13 residues. Trimming left V 10 bases short and J 3 bases short, with 15 bases between. The CDR3 spells CATQKAAHYGYTF. The CDR3 DNA reads TGTGCCACCCAGAAGGCGGCTCACTATGGCTACACCTTC.

The genes are TRBV30 and TRBJ2-1; TRBD1 is a possible D gene (7 bases). V was shortened by 2 bases and J by 4 bases, with 18 bases between the two germline ends. Per the germline V gene, CDR1 is GTSNPN and CDR2 is SVGIG (reference sequence). There are 16 residues in the CDR3. The DNA of the CDR3 is TGTGCCTGGAGTCCCCCAGGGGGGCAGGTTTACAATGAGCAGTTCTTC. Residues: CAWSPPGGQVYNEQFF.

This clone is a singleton in its sample. The chain carries TRBV10-1 and TRBJ2-5; no reliable D call. This CDR3 has 13 residues. Trimming pared 3 bases from V and 3 bases from J, leaving 8 bases between. Germline CDR1 reads WNHNN; CDR2 reads SYGVQD (reference sequence). CDR3 sequence (DNA): TGCGCCAGCAGTGAACGCGGAAAAGAGACCCAGTACTTC. Translating it yields CASSERGKETQYF.

This chain links TRBV19 with TRBJ2-7; unclear D gene. This CDR3 comprises 12 residues. Germline V CDR1 and CDR2: LNHDA, SQIVND (reference sequence). Trimming pared 4 bases from V and 4 bases from J, leaving 8 bases between. The CDR3: CASSSVAYEQYF. For the CDR3, the DNA is TGTGCCAGTAGTAGTGTGGCGTACGAGCAGTACTTC.

The rearrangement links TRBV19 to TRBJ2-1, with a possible D match to TRBD2 (5 bases). The CDR3 is made up of 15 amino acids. Germline values: CDR1 LNHDA, CDR2 SQIVND (reference sequence). V was shortened by 0 bases and J by 4 bases, with 10 bases between the two germline ends. CDR3 DNA: TGTGCCAGTAGTATAGATGAGGGCCGATACAATGAGCAGTTCTTC. It encodes CASSIDEGRYNEQFF.

The CDR3 sequence is CSARLGTYTF. CDR3 nucleotides: TGCAGTGCTAGGCTTGGGACCTACACCTTC. The chain is built from TRBV20-1 and TRBJ1-2; perhaps TRBD1 as D (5 bases). Trimming stripped 3 bases from V and 10 bases from J, with 9 bases between. In germline, CDR1 is DFQATT, CDR2 SNEGSKA (reference sequence). This CDR3 comprises 10 residues.

In its sample, this clone was seen once. The chain employs TRBV18 and TRBJ1-2, with D uncertain. CDR1 is KGHSH, CDR2 LQKENI, per germline. The V end lost 6 bases, the J end lost 8 bases, and 10 bases lay between the germline ends. This CDR3 comprises 11 residues. CDR3 residues: CASSRGEGYTF. In DNA, the CDR3 is TGTGCCAGCTCGCGCGGAGAGGGCTACACCTTC. Based on the CDR3 plus reference TRBV18 and TRBJ1-2, the full variable domain is NAGVMQNPRHLVRRRGQEARLRCSPMKGHSHVYWYRQLPEEGLKFMVYLQKENIIDESGMPKERFSAEFPKEGPSILRIQQVVRGDSAAYFCASSRGEGYTFGSGTRLTVV.

This chain connects TRBV29-1 to TRBJ2-7; D uncertain. The CDR3 is made up of 12 amino acids. V lost 3 bases to trimming and J lost 5 bases, with 11 bases between them. Per germline, CDR1 SQVTM and CDR2 ANQGSEA. The CDR3 protein is CSVDESPNEQYF. CDR3 DNA sequence: TGCAGCGTTGATGAGAGTCCCAACGAGCAGTACTTC.

The V call is TRBV2, the J call TRBJ2-1; D may be TRBD1 (5 bases). The CDR3 is 13 residues long. The germline CDR1 and CDR2 sequences are SNHLY and FYNNEI. Trimming took 3 bases from V and 7 from J, leaving 10 bases between them. In nucleotides, the CDR3 is TGTGCCAGCAGTGACATCAGGGTAAATGAGCAGTTCTTC. It codes for CASSDIRVNEQFF.

The chain employs TRBV6-1 and TRBJ1-1, with D uncertain. V was shortened by 3 bases and J by 4 bases, with 6 bases between the two germline ends. The CDR3 totals 12 residues. CDR1 and CDR2 from the germline V gene are MNHNS and SASEGT. CDR3 nucleotide sequence: TGTGCCAGCAGTGATCGAGGCACTGAAGCTTTCTTT. It yields the protein CASSDRGTEAFF.

A single count supports this clone. The chain employs TRBV16 and TRBJ1-5, with 9 bases that match TRBD1. Per the germline V gene, CDR1 is KGHSY and CDR2 is FQNENV. The CDR3 is 13 residues long. The V gene end was trimmed by 4 bases and the J gene end by 10 bases; junction bases not matched to a gene: 5. Written as DNA, the CDR3 is TGTGCCAGCAGCCGCGGGACAGGGACACCCCAGCATTTT. Translated, it gives CASSRGTGTPQHF.

The gene calls are TRBV28 and TRBJ2-2, with 8 bases matching TRBD2. V was pared by 8 bases and J by 5 bases, with 7 bases of the junction left unmatched. Germline loops: CDR1 MDHEN, CDR2 SYDVKM. The CDR3 has 14 residues. The CDR3: CASGREGPTGELFF. The CDR3 nucleotides read TGTGCCAGCGGCCGGGAGGGACCTACCGGGGAGCTGTTTTTT.

The gene calls are TRBV20-1 and TRBJ2-5; maybe TRBD2 (5 bases). The CDR3 runs to 12 residues. Trimming removed 3 bases at V and 5 bases at J, with 10 bases between. Germline V gives CDR1 DFQATT, CDR2 SNEGSKA (reference sequence). CDR3 amino acids: CSASLGGETQYF. The CDR3 DNA sequence: TGCAGTGCTAGTCTTGGAGGCGAGACCCAGTACTTC.